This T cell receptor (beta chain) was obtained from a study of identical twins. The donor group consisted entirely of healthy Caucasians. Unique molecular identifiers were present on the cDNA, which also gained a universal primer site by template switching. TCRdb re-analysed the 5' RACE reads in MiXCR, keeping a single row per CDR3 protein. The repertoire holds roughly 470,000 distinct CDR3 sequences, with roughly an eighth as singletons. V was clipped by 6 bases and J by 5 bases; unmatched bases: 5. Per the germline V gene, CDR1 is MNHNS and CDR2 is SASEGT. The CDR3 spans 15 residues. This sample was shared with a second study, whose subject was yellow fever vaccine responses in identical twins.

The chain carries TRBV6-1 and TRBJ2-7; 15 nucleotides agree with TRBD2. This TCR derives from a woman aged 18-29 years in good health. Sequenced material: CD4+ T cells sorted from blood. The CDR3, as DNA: TGTGCCAGCAGGTTGGGACTAGCGGGAGGAGACGAGCAGTACTTC. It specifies CASRLGLAGGDEQYF.